One and the same sample provided the 25 T cell receptor beta chains below, sequenced in a study of beta chain features in type 1 diabetes. These receptors lack a known antigen. The entirety of the isolated RNA underwent reverse transcription, so expressed TCRB transcripts were sequenced. Data came from immunoSEQ multiplex PCR; TCRdb stores just in-frame clones and leaves some out. The sample yields some 290,000 clones, roughly an eighth seen once. General study results and limits: Type 1 diabetes patients had TCRB CDR3s that were shorter (moderately but significantly so) in all four CD4+ subsets.

Specimen: naive CD4+ T cells from blood. The receptors stem from a man aged 30-40 years with type 1 diabetes.

This clone was observed a few times. The CDR3 is CASRDRVGETQYF. The CDR3 region has the DNA TGTGCCAGCAGGGACAGGGTGGGAGAGACCCAGTACTTC. The V gene is TRBV2, the J gene TRBJ2-5, with 8 bases identical to TRBD1. CDR1 is SNHLY, CDR2 FYNNEI, per germline. The ends lost 6 bases at V and 4 bases at J; junction bases unmatched: 4. The CDR3 runs to 13 residues. The full variable domain, in which reference TRBV2 and TRBJ2-5 provide the parts outside the CDR3, is EPEVTQTPSHQVTQMGQEVILRCVPISNHLYFYWYRQILGQKVEFLVSFYNNEISEKSEIFDDQFSVERPDGSNFTLKIRSTKLEDSAMYFCASRDRVGETQYFGPGTRLLVL.

V is TRBV7-2 and J is TRBJ2-7; 7 nucleotides line up with TRBD2. V gave up 8 bases and J gave up 2 bases; unmatched junction bases: 15. The germline V gene has CDR1 SGHTA and CDR2 FQGNSA. This CDR3 is 16 amino acids long. The CDR3 nucleotides are TGTGCCAGCCTCCCTGGGAGGGTAGCGGGCACCTACGAGCAGTACTTC. Its translation is CASLPGRVAGTYEQYF.

This clone showed up just a few times. The sample holds other DNA sequences that translate to the same CDR3. This chain connects TRBV28 to TRBJ1-1, with a weak D call TRBD1 (6 bases). The V and J ends lost 5 bases and 1 base respectively, with 8 bases between them. The germline gives CDR1 MDHEN, CDR2 SYDVKM. The CDR3 runs to 13 residues. CDR3 amino acids: CASSLDRNTEAFF. The CDR3 DNA reads as TGTGCCAGCAGTCTGGACAGGAACACTGAAGCTTTCTTT.

J is TRBJ2-1 and V is TRBV7-3; TRBD2 matches 7 bases. V lost 4 bases and J lost 8; bases outside the gene matches: 5. The germline gives CDR1 SGHTA, CDR2 FQGTGA. The CDR3 sequence is 13 residues long. The CDR3 nucleotides are TGTGCCAGCAGCTCCGGGGGAGGGGATGAGCAGTTCTTC. The encoded protein is CASSSGGGDEQFF.

The V call is TRBV4-3, the J call TRBJ2-5; a weak D match, TRBD2 (5 bases). The V gene lost 3 bases and the J gene lost 6 bases, with 20 bases spanning the gap. CDR1 is LGHNA, CDR2 YSLEER, per germline. This CDR3 comprises 16 residues. The CDR3 DNA follows: TGCGCCAGCAGCCAGTACCGGGATGTCGGTAGCAAGACCCAGTACTTC. As protein: CASSQYRDVGSKTQYF.

The chain combines TRBV4-1 with TRBJ2-3, with TRBD2 matching 10 bases. The germline gives CDR1 MGHRA, CDR2 YSYEKL. CDR3 size: 17 residues. V gave up 2 bases and J gave up 1 base; unmatched junction bases: 6. CDR3 in DNA: TGCGCCAGCAGCCAACTCGCCGGGACTAGCGGCACAGATACGCAGTATTTT. Encoded protein: CASSQLAGTSGTDTQYF.

In its sample, this clone was seen a few times. The chain joins TRBV9 to TRBJ2-2; 8 bases align to TRBD2. CDR1 and CDR2 from the germline V gene are SGDLS and YYNGEE. This CDR3 comprises 17 residues. Losses at the gene ends were 4 bases for V and 0 bases for J; bases not matched to a gene: 8. CDR3 amino acids: CASSTHSSGSNTGELFF. As DNA, the CDR3 is TGTGCCAGCAGCACGCATTCTAGCGGGTCGAACACCGGGGAGCTGTTTTTT.

This clone was counted only a few times. The chain carries TRBV28 and TRBJ1-5; TRBD1 aligns across 8 bases. Germline values: CDR1 MDHEN, CDR2 SYDVKM. Trimming at V came to 3 bases and at J to 4 bases, leaving 8 bases not matched to a gene. CDR3 length equals 16 residues. The CDR3 is CASSFMRQGANQPQHF. CDR3 sequence (DNA): TGTGCCAGCAGTTTTATGCGTCAGGGGGCAAATCAGCCCCAGCATTTT.

This clone has a handful of counts. The genes are TRBV6-5 and TRBJ1-2; 8 nucleotides match TRBD1. The J segment lost 7 bases and the V segment lost 5 bases, leaving 12 bases of the junction unmatched. This CDR3 spans 15 amino acids. Per the germline V gene, CDR1 is MNHEY and CDR2 is SVGAGI. The DNA of the CDR3 is TGTGCCAGCAGTCCAAACCCAGGGGGCCTGAGTGGCTACACCTTC. Its protein is CASSPNPGGLSGYTF.

This clone was counted only a few times. The rearrangement links TRBV19 to TRBJ1-5; D is uncertain. The CDR3 sequence is 13 residues long. Germline CDR1 LNHDA, CDR2 SQIVND (reference sequence). Trimming shortened V by 3 bases and J by 5 bases, and 8 bases separated the two germline ends. DNA for the CDR3: TGTGCCAGTAGTATGAATGGCTATCAGCCCCAGCATTTT. It codes for CASSMNGYQPQHF.

The CDR3 here is CASSGTGQLQPQHF. As DNA, the CDR3 is TGTGCCAGCAGCGGGACAGGGCAATTGCAGCCCCAGCATTTT. V gene TRBV2 combines with J gene TRBJ1-5; 9 bases are shared with TRBD1. This CDR3 is 14 amino acids long. Trimming cost V 6 bases and J 7 bases; bases outside gene matches: 7. Germline V CDR1 and CDR2: SNHLY, FYNNEI.

Only a few counts were recorded for this clone. V gene TRBV5-4 combines with J gene TRBJ2-7; the D is unclear. Trimming removed 4 bases at V and 6 bases at J, with 11 bases between. This CDR3 spans 12 amino acids. Germline CDR1 SGHNT, CDR2 YYREEE (reference sequence). The CDR3 region is CASSPQASEQYF. CDR3 coding DNA: TGTGCCAGCAGCCCTCAAGCGAGCGAGCAGTACTTC.

The rearrangement uses TRBV4-2 and TRBJ1-2, with 7 bases lining up with TRBD1. J gave up 5 bases and V 6 bases, and 15 bases lay outside the gene matches. This CDR3 is 16 amino acids long. CDR1 is LGHNA, CDR2 YNFKEQ, per germline. The CDR3, as DNA: TGTGCCAGCAGTCAAATGGGCAACCCAGGGGGTTATGGCTACACCTTC. Amino acid sequence: CASSQMGNPGGYGYTF.

This clone has just a few counts. The chain employs TRBV7-2 and TRBJ1-3; TRBD1 aligns across 7 bases. Germline CDR1 is SGHTA and CDR2 is FQGNSA. The CDR3 has 12 residues. The ends lost 5 bases at V and 8 bases at J; junction bases unmatched: 3. This chain's CDR3 is CASSGRGYTIYF. DNA of the CDR3: TGTGCCAGCAGCGGCAGGGGGTACACCATATATTTT.

The chain joins TRBV10-3 to TRBJ2-1; 10 bases fit TRBD1. With V trimmed by 3 bases and J by 1 base, 3 bases remained unmatched. Germline CDR1 reads ENHRY; CDR2 reads SYGVKD. The CDR3 is 16 amino acids. The CDR3 sequence is CAISDWTGGSYNEQFF. Here the CDR3 DNA reads TGTGCCATCAGTGACTGGACAGGGGGTTCCTACAATGAGCAGTTCTTC.

The rearrangement joins TRBV7-2 to TRBJ2-2; 8 bases are a match to TRBD1. Germline V gives CDR1 SGHTA, CDR2 FQGNSA. With V trimmed by 10 bases and J by 5 bases, 3 bases remained unmatched. This CDR3 comprises 12 residues. CDR3 in DNA: TGTGCCAACCGACAGGGGACCGGGGAGCTGTTTTTT. It is translated as CANRQGTGELFF.

The V call is TRBV28, the J call TRBJ2-7; 7 bases are a match to TRBD2. The CDR3 consists of 17 residues. Germline assignment: CDR1 MDHEN and CDR2 SYDVKM. The V and J ends lost 7 bases and 0 bases, in that order; junction bases with no gene match: 15. DNA of the CDR3: TGTGCCAGCACACCCCCCCGGGCTAGCGGATACTCCTACGAGCAGTACTTC. Translated: CASTPPRASGYSYEQYF.

This clone appeared a few times. The V gene is TRBV5-1, the J gene TRBJ2-1; no reliable D call. The CDR3 totals 16 residues. Germline-derived CDR1 and CDR2 are SGHRS and YFSETQ. V lost 1 base, J lost 6 bases, and 17 bases lay in between. The CDR3 DNA reads as TGCGCCAGCAGCTTGCCGAGGAACCCCGGAATCAATGAGCAGTTCTTC. This sequence encodes CASSLPRNPGINEQFF.

This clone was observed a handful of times. V usage is TRBV15 and J usage is TRBJ2-7, with D possibly being TRBD2 (6 bases). Germline CDR1 is LNHNV and CDR2 is YYDKDF (reference sequence). The V and J ends lost 0 bases and 5 bases respectively, with 11 bases between them. This CDR3 region has 14 residues. The CDR3 sequence: CATSREREFHEQYF. CDR3 DNA sequence: TGTGCCACCAGCAGAGAGCGGGAATTCCACGAGCAGTACTTC.

The genes are TRBV7-9 and TRBJ2-7, with 8 bases that match TRBD2. Germline values: CDR1 SEHNR, CDR2 FQNEAQ (reference sequence). The CDR3 is 14 amino acids. J gave up 7 bases and V 0 bases, and 5 bases lay outside the gene matches. The CDR3 region has the DNA TGTGCCAGCAGCTTAGCCGGGACTAGGGGAGAGCAGTACTTC. Its protein product is CASSLAGTRGEQYF.

This clone was detected a few times. The rearrangement links TRBV18 to TRBJ1-5; maybe TRBD1 (5 bases). Trimming cost V 3 bases and J 3 bases, with 9 bases left between them. The CDR3 has 14 amino acids. Germline CDR1 and CDR2: KGHSH and LQKENI. The chain's CDR3 is CASSPTGFNQPQHF. The CDR3 DNA reads as TGTGCCAGCTCACCTACAGGCTTCAATCAGCCCCAGCATTTT.

This clone was counted only a few times. The rearrangement links TRBV27 to TRBJ2-7, with D perhaps matching TRBD1 (7 bases). This CDR3 has 15 amino acids. V dropped 6 bases and J dropped 9 bases, with 24 bases sitting between them. Germline CDR1 and CDR2: MNHEY and SMNVEV (reference sequence). In DNA form, the CDR3 reads TGTGCCAGCAGAAGCGGGCAGGGGGGAACTCGCGGGCAGTACTTC. This gives the protein CASRSGQGGTRGQYF.

A remark on this clone: Other nucleotide sequences from this sample produce the same CDR3. This rearrangement joins TRBV18 to TRBJ2-3; the D is unclear. V lost 0 bases and J lost 3, with 4 bases in between. The germline V gene encodes CDR1 KGHSH and CDR2 LQKENI. The CDR3 length is 13 residues. The CDR3, as DNA: TGTGCCAGCTCACCACCCGCGACAGATACGCAGTATTTT. Translated: CASSPPATDTQYF.

This clone was observed a single time. J is TRBJ1-2 and V is TRBV14; D gene unclear. Per the germline V gene, CDR1 is SGHDN and CDR2 is FVKESK. This CDR3 is built from 13 residues. V was cut by 3 bases and J by 7 bases, with 12 bases left in between. The CDR3 region has the DNA TGTGCCAGCAGCCAGGGTGAGGCGTTTGGCTACACCTTC. Amino acids: CASSQGEAFGYTF.

The V and J genes are TRBV9 and TRBJ2-5, with D uncertain. The CDR3 extends over 12 amino acids. V dropped 7 bases and J dropped 1 base, with 8 bases sitting between them. Germline values: CDR1 SGDLS, CDR2 YYNGEE. The CDR3 bases are TGTGCCAGCGGTGGCGGCCAAGAGACCCAGTACTTC. It encodes CASGGGQETQYF.